This TCR beta chain came from a study of shared clonotypes between healthy human individuals. Terminally differentiated effector memory CD45RA+ cells were excluded by CCR7 positive selection of CD45RO-negative cells. The germline V gene has CDR1 SNHLY and CDR2 FYNNEI. This CDR3 spans 16 amino acids. V lost 1 base, J lost 4 bases, and 6 bases stayed unmatched. The authors distributed each subset's genomic DNA evenly over several immunoSEQ plates. This table comes from immunoSEQ multiplex PCR, and its TCRdb copy is limited to in-frame clones, with some not included. The repertoire has 760,000 or so clones, around 96% of them found once; the top ten carry approximately 0.2%.

The clonotype comes from a man aged 25-45 years in good health. Material for sequencing was naive CD8+ T cells sorted from blood. The rearrangement links TRBV2 to TRBJ2-2; 7 nucleotides agree with TRBD2. This CDR3 reads CASSEVATSSTGELFF. The CDR3 DNA reads as TGTGCCAGCAGTGAAGTGGCGACTAGCAGCACCGGGGAGCTGTTTTTT. The variable domain in full, with the rest retrieved from reference TRBV2 and TRBJ2-2, is EPEVTQTPSHQVTQMGQEVILRCVPISNHLYFYWYRQILGQKVEFLVSFYNNEISEKSEIFDDQFSVERPDGSNFTLKIRSTKLEDSAMYFCASSEVATSSTGELFFGEGSRLTVL.